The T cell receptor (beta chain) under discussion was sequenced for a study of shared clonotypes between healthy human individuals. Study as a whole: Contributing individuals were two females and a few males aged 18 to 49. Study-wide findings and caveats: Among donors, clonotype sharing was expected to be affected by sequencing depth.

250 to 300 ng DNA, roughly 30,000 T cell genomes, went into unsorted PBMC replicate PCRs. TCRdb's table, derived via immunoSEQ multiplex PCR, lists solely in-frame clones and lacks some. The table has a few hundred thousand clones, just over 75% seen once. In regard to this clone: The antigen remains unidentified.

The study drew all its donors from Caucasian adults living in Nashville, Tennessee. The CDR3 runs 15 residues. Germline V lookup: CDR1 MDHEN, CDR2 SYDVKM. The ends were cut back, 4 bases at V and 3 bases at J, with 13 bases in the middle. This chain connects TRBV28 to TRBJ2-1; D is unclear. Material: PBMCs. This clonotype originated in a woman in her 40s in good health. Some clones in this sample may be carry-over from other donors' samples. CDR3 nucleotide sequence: TGTGCCAGCAGTTCACGGGTAAGAGGCTACAATGAGCAGTTCTTC. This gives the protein CASSSRVRGYNEQFF.